Listed below are T cell receptor beta chains from one sample, sequenced in a study of T cells in Graves' hyperthyroidism and ophthalmopathy. TCRdb re-analysed the multiplex PCR reads in MiXCR, keeping a single row per CDR3 protein. In the table there are some 350,000 distinct CDR3 sequences, 20% to 25% of which are singletons. Material for sequencing was blood. The receptors originated from a man aged 50 to 59 with Graves' hyperthyroidism. The CDR3 runs from the conserved cysteine through the conserved F or W. The D gene is left open where the match is weak. A row's size may be missing; if present it is once, few, many or a size class.

CDR3: CASSDRQLNQPQHF; DNA: TGTGCCAGCAGTGACCGGCAGCTAAATCAGCCCCAGCATTTT; V: TRBV2; D: NA; size: NA; J: TRBJ1-5; length: 14
CDR3: CASSSSLQDRGNQPQHF; DNA: TGTGCCAGCAGCTCTTCCCTACAGGACAGGGGCAATCAGCCCCAGCATTTT; V: TRBV13; D: TRBD1; size: few; J: TRBJ1-5; length: 17
CDR3: CASSLTGHWNTEAFF; DNA: TGTGCCAGCAGCTTAACGGGACATTGGAACACTGAAGCTTTCTTT; V: TRBV7-3; D: NA; size: few; J: TRBJ1-1; length: 15
CDR3: CASSPGGLAESSYNEQFF; DNA: TGTGCCAGCAGCCCGGGGGGGTTAGCGGAGAGCTCCTACAATGAGCAGTTCTTC; V: TRBV11-1; D: TRBD2; size: many; J: TRBJ2-1; length: 18
CDR3: CSVEASGLTGELFF; DNA: TGCAGCGTTGAGGCTAGCGGACTGACCGGGGAGCTGTTTTTT; V: TRBV29-1; D: TRBD2; size: NA; J: TRBJ2-2; length: 14
CDR3: CAWSVQQGGSPLHF; DNA: TGTGCCTGGAGTGTCCAACAGGGCGGATCACCCCTCCACTTT; V: TRBV30; D: NA; size: NA; J: TRBJ1-6; length: 14
CDR3: CASRQSGRLSYNEQFF; DNA: TGTGCCAGCAGACAGAGCGGGAGGCTTTCCTACAATGAGCAGTTCTTC; V: TRBV6-1; D: TRBD2; size: NA; J: TRBJ2-1; length: 16
CDR3: CASSVEQTETQYF; DNA: TGTGCCAGCAGCGTAGAACAGACAGAGACCCAGTACTTC; V: TRBV27; D: NA; size: NA; J: TRBJ2-5; length: 13
CDR3: CASSLLQGPTEAFF; DNA: TGTGCCAGCAGCTTGTTACAGGGCCCCACTGAAGCTTTCTTT; V: TRBV5-5; D: NA; size: NA; J: TRBJ1-1; length: 14
CDR3: CASSLARGVSGNQAKNIQYF; DNA: TGTGCCAGCAGTTTAGCGCGCGGAGTTAGCGGGAACCAAGCCAAAAACATTCAGTACTTC; V: TRBV12-3/TRBV12-4; D: TRBD2; size: NA; J: TRBJ2-4; length: 20
CDR3: CASSLGGLTGTDTQYF; DNA: TGTGCCAGCAGCCTTGGGGGACTCACCGGCACAGATACGCAGTATTTT; V: TRBV5-6; D: NA; size: many; J: TRBJ2-3; length: 16
CDR3: CASSVADAYEQYF; DNA: TGCGCCAGCAGTGTCGCAGACGCCTACGAGCAGTACTTC; V: TRBV10-2; D: NA; size: few; J: TRBJ2-7; length: 13
CDR3: CASSANWGPDTQYF; DNA: TGTGCCAGCAGCGCCAATTGGGGGCCTGATACGCAGTATTTT; V: TRBV11-3; D: NA; size: NA; J: TRBJ2-3; length: 14
CDR3: CASSILGPGELFF; DNA: TGTGCCAGTAGTATTCTCGGGCCAGGGGAGCTGTTTTTT; V: TRBV19; D: NA; size: NA; J: TRBJ2-2; length: 13
CDR3: CASSVATNTDTQYF; DNA: TGTGCCAGCAGTGTCGCGACAAACACAGATACGCAGTATTTT; V: TRBV2; D: NA; size: many; J: TRBJ2-3; length: 14
CDR3: CASSLDRTSAFIGEQFF; DNA: TGTGCCAGCAGCTTAGACAGGACTAGCGCGTTTATAGGGGAGCAGTTCTTC; V: TRBV11-2; D: TRBD2; size: many; J: TRBJ2-1; length: 17
CDR3: CASSFSGPTTDTQYF; DNA: TGTGCCAGCAGCTTTAGCGGTCCGACCACAGATACGCAGTATTTT; V: TRBV11-2; D: NA; size: many; J: TRBJ2-3; length: 15
CDR3: CASSFSRAGQETQYF; DNA: TGCGCCAGCAGCTTCAGCCGGGCTGGGCAAGAGACCCAGTACTTC; V: TRBV5-1; D: NA; size: once; J: TRBJ2-5; length: 15
CDR3: CASSDPGLVNNEQFF; DNA: TGTGCCAGCAGCGATCCGGGACTAGTGAACAATGAGCAGTTCTTC; V: TRBV5-4; D: TRBD2; size: few; J: TRBJ2-1; length: 15
CDR3: CASSQGTGNTGELFF; DNA: TGCGCCAGCAGCCAAGGGACAGGGAACACCGGGGAGCTGTTTTTT; V: TRBV4-1; D: TRBD1; size: few; J: TRBJ2-2; length: 15
CDR3: CASSWTGDEQYF; DNA: TGTGCCAGCAGCTGGACAGGGGACGAGCAGTACTTC; V: TRBV11-1; D: TRBD1; size: many; J: TRBJ2-7; length: 12